These T cell receptor beta chains were read from a single sample in a study of cytomegalovirus exposure and HLA in healthy donors. TCRdb's table, derived via immunoSEQ multiplex PCR, lists solely in-frame clones and lacks some. The sample has over 110,000 clones, approximately 86% seen once. The sample was PBMCs. The receptor set was obtained from a young man in good health and CMV-seropositive. CDR3s include the opening cysteine and the closing phenylalanine or tryptophan. D genes are given only for firm matches. Size is omitted from some rows. Given values are once, few, many or a class for expanded clones.

j_call,d_call,clone_size,v_call,cdr3_aa,cdr3_nt
TRBJ1-3,-,few,TRBV5-6,CASGTRGVSGNTIYF,TGTGCCAGCGGAACTCGGGGTGTGTCTGGAAACACCATATATTTT
TRBJ1-2,-,-,TRBV30,CAWTAGGYGYTF,TGTGCCTGGACCGCCGGGGGGTATGGCTACACCTTC
TRBJ1-1,TRBD1,-,TRBV6-5,CASSSPTGYTEAFF,TGTGCCAGCAGTTCCCCGACAGGGTACACTGAAGCTTTCTTT
TRBJ2-7,TRBD2,-,TRBV5-1,CASSQFGVAGGRYEQYF,TGCGCCAGCAGTCAATTTGGCGTAGCGGGAGGTCGGTACGAGCAGTACTTC
TRBJ1-2,-,-,TRBV7-9,CASSSQGYGYTF,TGTGCCAGCAGCTCACAGGGTTATGGCTACACCTTC
TRBJ2-5,-,-,TRBV7-2,CASGGASETQYF,TGTGCCAGCGGGGGGGCCAGCGAGACCCAGTACTTC
TRBJ1-1,TRBD1,-,TRBV29-1,CSVAWTGAPRAEAFF,TGCAGCGTTGCTTGGACAGGGGCCCCTAGGGCTGAAGCTTTCTTT
TRBJ2-3,-,-,TRBV27,CASSLIGVTDTQYF,TGTGCCAGCAGTTTAATCGGGGTCACAGATACGCAGTATTTT
TRBJ1-4,TRBD1,-,TRBV7-6,CASSARTGREKLFF,TGTGCCAGCAGCGCAAGGACAGGGCGGGAAAAACTGTTTTTT
TRBJ2-1,-,few,TRBV10-3,CAISDGSSGNEQFF,TGTGCCATCAGTGATGGGTCTTCGGGGAATGAGCAGTTCTTC
TRBJ1-2,-,-,TRBV11-2,CASSLAPGGGQDYGYTF,TGTGCCAGCAGCTTAGCTCCCGGCGGAGGGCAGGACTATGGCTACACCTTC
TRBJ2-6,-,-,TRBV6-5,CASSRGFGGANVLTF,TGTGCCAGCAGTAGAGGGTTTGGTGGGGCCAACGTCCTGACTTTC
TRBJ1-5,-,-,TRBV5-6,CASSFSSPGNQPQHF,TGTGCCAGCAGCTTTTCCAGTCCGGGGAATCAGCCCCAGCATTTT
TRBJ2-7,-,-,TRBV7-2,CASSLWSTGDEQYF,TGTGCCAGCAGCTTATGGTCCACCGGGGACGAGCAGTACTTC
TRBJ1-2,-,-,TRBV27,CASSLRGKIYGYTF,TGTGCCAGCAGTTTAAGGGGGAAGATCTATGGCTACACCTTC
TRBJ1-2,-,once,TRBV5-1,CASSLDRGVDGYTF,TGCGCCAGCAGCTTGGATAGGGGCGTGGACGGCTACACCTTC
TRBJ1-5,TRBD1,few,TRBV19,CASSPPGPGQGGNQPQHF,TGTGCCAGTAGCCCTCCAGGACCGGGACAGGGTGGCAATCAGCCCCAGCATTTT
TRBJ2-3,-,-,TRBV27,CASSSRGSSTDTQYF,TGTGCCAGCAGTTCGAGGGGGAGTAGCACAGATACGCAGTATTTT
TRBJ2-1,-,-,TRBV5-1,CASSLQAGSYNEQFF,TGCGCCAGCAGCTTGCAGGCAGGGTCCTACAATGAGCAGTTCTTC
TRBJ2-7,-,-,TRBV6-1,CASSSGRHYEQYF,TGTGCCAGCAGTTCTGGGCGCCACTACGAGCAGTACTTC
TRBJ2-5,-,-,TRBV27,CASRIPGEGETQYF,TGTGCCAGCAGGATACCAGGGGAAGGAGAGACCCAGTACTTC
TRBJ2-5,TRBD2,-,TRBV5-4,CASSLRGSGGPRWAQYF,TGTGCCAGCAGCTTAAGGGGTAGCGGGGGCCCCCGGTGGGCCCAGTACTTC
TRBJ2-7,-,-,TRBV6-1,CASSRAAGEIYEQYF,TGTGCCAGCAGCCGAGCGGCAGGGGAAATCTACGAGCAGTACTTC
TRBJ1-5,-,-,TRBV18,CASSPRGASNQPQHF,TGTGCCAGCTCACCACGGGGCGCAAGCAATCAGCCCCAGCATTTT
TRBJ2-7,-,-,TRBV5-6,CASSLAGGSSYEQYF,TGTGCCAGCAGCTTGGCCGGGGGTAGCTCCTACGAGCAGTACTTC
TRBJ1-5,TRBD1,-,TRBV18,CASSQGQNSNQPQHF,TGTGCCAGCTCACAGGGACAGAATAGCAATCAGCCCCAGCATTTT
TRBJ2-2,-,-,TRBV27,CASSLQRELTGELFF,TGTGCCAGCAGTTTACAACGGGAACTCACCGGGGAGCTGTTTTTT
TRBJ2-6,TRBD1,-,TRBV27,CASSLRSGTAFSGANVLTF,TGTGCCAGCAGCTTAAGATCCGGGACAGCCTTCTCTGGGGCCAACGTCCTGACTTTC
TRBJ1-5,-,few,TRBV2,CASSAVTASNQPQHF,TGTGCCAGCAGTGCAGTAACAGCTAGCAATCAGCCCCAGCATTTT
TRBJ1-1,TRBD1,-,TRBV29-1,CSVLGQMNTEAFF,TGCAGCGTTTTGGGACAGATGAACACTGAAGCTTTCTTT
TRBJ1-1,-,-,TRBV5-6,CASSWGETEAFF,TGTGCCAGCAGCTGGGGGGAGACTGAAGCTTTCTTT
TRBJ2-7,-,-,TRBV11-3,CASSPEVDRAYEQYF,TGTGCCAGCAGCCCAGAGGTTGACAGAGCCTACGAGCAGTACTTC
TRBJ2-3,TRBD2,-,TRBV10-1,CASSPERERVDTQYF,TGCGCCAGCAGCCCAGAGCGGGAGAGAGTAGATACGCAGTATTTT
TRBJ2-5,TRBD2,-,TRBV7-6,CASSEQTSGSYGTQYF,TGTGCCAGCAGCGAACAGACTAGCGGGAGTTATGGGACCCAGTACTTC
TRBJ1-2,-,-,TRBV5-6,CATRGALGGYTF,TGTGCCACCCGCGGGGCTCTTGGGGGCTACACCTTC
TRBJ2-7,-,-,TRBV9,CASSVEPSGTYEQYF,TGTGCCAGCAGCGTAGAACCAAGTGGCACCTACGAGCAGTACTTC
TRBJ2-1,TRBD1,once,TRBV19,CASMERDRYNEQFF,TGTGCCAGTATGGAAAGGGACAGATACAATGAGCAGTTCTTC
TRBJ2-3,TRBD1,once,TRBV7-9,CASSLDPGQGTDTQYF,TGTGCCAGCAGCTTAGACCCGGGACAGGGAACAGATACGCAGTATTTT
TRBJ2-7,-,-,TRBV19,CASSAGEGPGEQYF,TGTGCCAGTAGTGCGGGTGAGGGCCCAGGAGAGCAGTACTTC
TRBJ2-1,TRBD1,-,TRBV6-5,CASSYSPQGAYNEQFF,TGTGCCAGCAGTTACTCCCCGCAGGGGGCCTACAATGAGCAGTTCTTC
TRBJ1-1,-,-,TRBV12-5,CASGLGGNTEAFF,TGTGCTAGTGGCCTCGGAGGGAACACTGAAGCTTTCTTT
TRBJ2-2,-,-,TRBV4-2,CASTGVAGELFF,TGTGCCAGCACGGGGGTGGCCGGGGAGCTGTTTTTT
TRBJ2-7,-,-,TRBV27,CASSLTGYSYEQYF,TGTGCCAGCAGTCTGACAGGCTACTCCTACGAGCAGTACTTC
TRBJ2-7,TRBD2,-,TRBV15,CATSTGGAAIEQYF,TGTGCCACCAGCACGGGGGGGGCCGCGATCGAGCAGTACTTC
TRBJ2-7,TRBD1,-,TRBV19,CARTTGGPYEQYF,TGTGCCAGGACGACAGGGGGCCCCTACGAGCAGTACTTC
TRBJ2-5,-,-,TRBV19,CASSPGSQETQYF,TGTGCCAGTAGTCCCGGGTCTCAAGAGACCCAGTACTTC
TRBJ1-1,TRBD1,-,TRBV11-2,CASRVDRGSTEAFF,TGTGCCAGCAGAGTGGACAGGGGTTCCACTGAAGCTTTCTTT
TRBJ1-1,-,-,TRBV2,CASSVVGGRTEAFF,TGTGCCAGCAGTGTTGTGGGGGGGAGGACTGAAGCTTTCTTT
TRBJ2-3,TRBD2,-,TRBV10-3,CAISGAGGVSTDTQYF,TGTGCCATCAGCGGGGCGGGAGGAGTTAGCACAGATACGCAGTATTTT
TRBJ2-5,TRBD2,-,TRBV12-5,CASGSIAREGGQETQYF,TGTGCTAGTGGCTCCATCGCGCGGGAGGGGGGTCAAGAGACCCAGTACTTC
TRBJ1-3,TRBD1,-,TRBV2,CASRDRVLNFSPGNTIYF,TGTGCCAGCAGGGACAGGGTCTTAAACTTCTCCCCTGGAAACACCATATATTTT
TRBJ2-5,TRBD2,-,TRBV18,CASSPGTSGRETQYF,TGTGCCAGCTCACCCGGGACTAGCGGGAGAGAGACCCAGTACTTC
TRBJ2-2,-,few,TRBV6-4,CASSAGDTGELFF,TGTGCCAGCAGTGCGGGGGACACCGGGGAGCTGTTTTTT
TRBJ1-1,-,-,TRBV9,CASSAGDPNTEAFF,TGTGCCAGCAGCGCGGGGGACCCGAACACTGAAGCTTTCTTT